This note documents a single T cell receptor (beta chain) sequence. This specimen comes from a study of CD8 T cells in Susac syndrome. cDNA came from approximately 0.5 to 1 ug RNA primed by random hexamers. MiXCR, applied by TCRdb to the immunoSEQ multiplex PCR reads, yields one record per CDR3 protein. The sample yields roughly 250,000 distinct CDR3 sequences, about 96% seen once. The receptor was isolated from a human donor with Susac syndrome. The sample was CD4+ T cells from PBMCs.

CDR3 region: CSASFRTGRSTDTQYF. The CDR3 DNA follows: TGCAGTGCTAGTTTCCGGACAGGGAGAAGCACAGATACGCAGTATTTT. This chain connects TRBV20-1 to TRBJ2-3; 8 bases line up with TRBD1. Germline V gene lookup returns CDR1 DFQATT and CDR2 SNEGSKA (reference sequence). V lost 3 bases to trimming and J lost 0 bases; unmatched junction nucleotides: 8. The CDR3 length is 16 residues.